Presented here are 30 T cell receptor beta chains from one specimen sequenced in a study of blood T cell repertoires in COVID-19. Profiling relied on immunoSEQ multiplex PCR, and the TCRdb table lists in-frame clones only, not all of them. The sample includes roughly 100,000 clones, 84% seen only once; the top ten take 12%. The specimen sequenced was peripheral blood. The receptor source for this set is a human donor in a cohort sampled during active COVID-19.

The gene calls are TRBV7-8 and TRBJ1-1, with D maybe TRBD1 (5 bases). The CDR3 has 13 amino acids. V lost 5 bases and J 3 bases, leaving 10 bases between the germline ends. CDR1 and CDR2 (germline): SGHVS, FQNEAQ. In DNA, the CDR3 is TGTGCCAGCAGCATGGGGGGGGACACTGAAGCTTTCTTT. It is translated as CASSMGGDTEAFF.

Written as DNA, the CDR3 is TGTGCCAGCAGCCTGCAAAAAGGACAGACCAGTAGGGAGACCCAGTACTTC. Its translation is CASSLQKGQTSRETQYF. The chain is built from TRBV5-6 and TRBJ2-5, with D perhaps matching TRBD1 (6 bases). This CDR3 is built from 17 residues. Germline V gene data show CDR1 as SGHDT and CDR2 as YYEEEE. Trimming removed 4 bases from V and 5 bases from J, with 24 bases in between.

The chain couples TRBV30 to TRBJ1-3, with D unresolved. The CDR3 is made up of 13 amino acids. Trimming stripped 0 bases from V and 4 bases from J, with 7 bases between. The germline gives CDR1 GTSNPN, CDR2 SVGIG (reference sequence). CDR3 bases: TGTGCCTGGAGTGTACTATGGGGAAACACCATATATTTT. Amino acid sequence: CAWSVLWGNTIYF.

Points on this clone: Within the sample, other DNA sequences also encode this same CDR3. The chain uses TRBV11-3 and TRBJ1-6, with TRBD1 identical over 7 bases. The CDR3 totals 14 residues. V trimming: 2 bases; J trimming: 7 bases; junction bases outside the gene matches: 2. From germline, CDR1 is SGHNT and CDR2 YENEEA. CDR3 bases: TGTGCCAGCAGCTTAAACAGGGGAAATTCACCCCTCCACTTT. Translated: CASSLNRGNSPLHF.

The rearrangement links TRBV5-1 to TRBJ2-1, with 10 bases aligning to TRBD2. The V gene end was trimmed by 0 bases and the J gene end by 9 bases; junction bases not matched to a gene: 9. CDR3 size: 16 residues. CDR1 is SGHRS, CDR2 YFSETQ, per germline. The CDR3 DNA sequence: TGCGCCAGCAGCTTGGCCGGGCCTAGCGGGGGAGCTGAGCAGTTCTTC. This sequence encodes CASSLAGPSGGAEQFF.

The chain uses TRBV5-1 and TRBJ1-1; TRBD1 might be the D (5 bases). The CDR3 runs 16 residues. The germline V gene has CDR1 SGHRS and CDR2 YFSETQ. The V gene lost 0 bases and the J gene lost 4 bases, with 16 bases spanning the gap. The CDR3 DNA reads TGCGCCAGCAGCTTGGGAGTTCAGGGAAGGGGCACTGAAGCTTTCTTT. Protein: CASSLGVQGRGTEAFF.

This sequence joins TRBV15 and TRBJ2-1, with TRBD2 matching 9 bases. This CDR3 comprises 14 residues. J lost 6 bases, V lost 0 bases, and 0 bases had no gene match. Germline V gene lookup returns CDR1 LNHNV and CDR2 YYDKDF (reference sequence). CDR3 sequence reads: CATSRELAGNEQFF. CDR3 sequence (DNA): TGTGCCACCAGCAGAGAACTAGCGGGCAATGAGCAGTTCTTC.

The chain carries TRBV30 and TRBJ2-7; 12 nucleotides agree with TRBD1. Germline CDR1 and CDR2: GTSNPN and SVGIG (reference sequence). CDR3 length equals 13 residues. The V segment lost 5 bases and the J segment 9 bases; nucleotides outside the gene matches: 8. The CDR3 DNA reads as TGTGCCTGGTTAGGGGGGACAGGGGGCGTGCAGTACTTC. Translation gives CAWLGGTGGVQYF.

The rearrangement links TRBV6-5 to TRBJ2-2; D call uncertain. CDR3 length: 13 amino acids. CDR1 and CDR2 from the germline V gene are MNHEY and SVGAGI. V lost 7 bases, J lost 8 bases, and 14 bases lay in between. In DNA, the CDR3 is TGTGCCAGCATCCCGGCCGGGTGGGGGGAGCTGTTTTTT. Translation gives CASIPAGWGELFF.

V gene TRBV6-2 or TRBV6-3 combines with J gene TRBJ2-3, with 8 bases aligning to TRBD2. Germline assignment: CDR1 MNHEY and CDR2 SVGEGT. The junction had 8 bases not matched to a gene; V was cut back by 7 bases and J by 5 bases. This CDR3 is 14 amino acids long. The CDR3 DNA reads TGTGCCAGCAACCCGGGACTAGTAGGAGATACGCAGTATTTT. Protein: CASNPGLVGDTQYF.

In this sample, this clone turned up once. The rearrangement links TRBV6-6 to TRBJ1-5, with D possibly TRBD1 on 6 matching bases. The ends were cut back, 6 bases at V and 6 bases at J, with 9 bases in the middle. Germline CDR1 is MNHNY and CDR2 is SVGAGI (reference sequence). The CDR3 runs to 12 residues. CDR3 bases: TGTGCCAGCAGCGAACAGGGTCAGCCCCAGCATTTT. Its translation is CASSEQGQPQHF.

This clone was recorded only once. CDR3 loop: CASSYSEGRTFF. The CDR3 DNA sequence: TGTGCCAGCAGTTACTCGGAGGGTAGGACTTTCTTT. The chain couples TRBV6-6 to TRBJ1-1; D gene ambiguous. Deletions cut 0 bases from V and 12 bases from J, with 11 bases between. Germline-derived CDR1 and CDR2 are MNHNY and SVGAGI (reference sequence). CDR3 size: 12 residues.

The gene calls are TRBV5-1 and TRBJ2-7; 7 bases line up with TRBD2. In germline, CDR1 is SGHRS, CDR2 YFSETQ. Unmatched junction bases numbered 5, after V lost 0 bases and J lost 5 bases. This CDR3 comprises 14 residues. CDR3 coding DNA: TGCGCCAGCAGCTTGGATGGCGGGAGCCACGAGCAGTACTTC. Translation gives CASSLDGGSHEQYF. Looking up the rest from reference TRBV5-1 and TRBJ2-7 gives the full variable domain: KAGVTQTPRYLIKTRGQQVTLSCSPISGHRSVSWYQQTPGQGLQFLFEYFSETQRNKGNFPGRFSGRQFSNSRSEMNVSTLELGDSALYLCASSLDGGSHEQYFGPGTRLTVT.

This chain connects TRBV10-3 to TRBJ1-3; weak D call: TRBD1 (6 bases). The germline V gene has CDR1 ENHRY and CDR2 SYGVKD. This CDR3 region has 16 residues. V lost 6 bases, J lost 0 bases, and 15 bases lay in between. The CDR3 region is CAIRPQGPLSGNTIYF. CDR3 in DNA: TGTGCCATCAGACCACAGGGACCCCTCTCTGGAAACACCATATATTTT.

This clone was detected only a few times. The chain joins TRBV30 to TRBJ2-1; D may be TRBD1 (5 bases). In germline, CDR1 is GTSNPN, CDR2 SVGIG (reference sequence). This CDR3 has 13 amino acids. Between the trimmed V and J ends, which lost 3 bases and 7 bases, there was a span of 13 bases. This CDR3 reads CAWSPPQGNEQFF. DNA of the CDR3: TGTGCCTGGAGCCCCCCGCAGGGAAATGAGCAGTTCTTC.

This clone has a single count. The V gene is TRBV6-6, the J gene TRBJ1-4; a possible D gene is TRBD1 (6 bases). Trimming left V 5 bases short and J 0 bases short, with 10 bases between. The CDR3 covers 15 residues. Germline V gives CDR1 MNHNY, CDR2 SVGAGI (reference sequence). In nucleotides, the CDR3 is TGTGCCAGCAGTGGACAGCCTTCAACTAATGAAAAACTGTTTTTT. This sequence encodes CASSGQPSTNEKLFF.

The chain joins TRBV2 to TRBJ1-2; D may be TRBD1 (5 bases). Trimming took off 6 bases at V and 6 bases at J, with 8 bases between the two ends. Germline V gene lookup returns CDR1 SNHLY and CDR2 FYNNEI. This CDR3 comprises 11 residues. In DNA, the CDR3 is TGTGCCAGCAGGCAGGGCGATGGCTACACCTTC. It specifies CASRQGDGYTF. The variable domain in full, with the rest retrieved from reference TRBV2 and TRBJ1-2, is EPEVTQTPSHQVTQMGQEVILRCVPISNHLYFYWYRQILGQKVEFLVSFYNNEISEKSEIFDDQFSVERPDGSNFTLKIRSTKLEDSAMYFCASRQGDGYTFGSGTRLTVV.

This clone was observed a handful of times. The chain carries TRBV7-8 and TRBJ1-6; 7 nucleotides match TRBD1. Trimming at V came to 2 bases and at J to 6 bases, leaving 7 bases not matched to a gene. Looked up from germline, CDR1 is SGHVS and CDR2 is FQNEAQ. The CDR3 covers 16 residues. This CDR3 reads CASSLTDRPANSPLHF. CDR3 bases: TGTGCCAGCAGCTTAACGGACAGGCCTGCTAATTCACCCCTCCACTTT.

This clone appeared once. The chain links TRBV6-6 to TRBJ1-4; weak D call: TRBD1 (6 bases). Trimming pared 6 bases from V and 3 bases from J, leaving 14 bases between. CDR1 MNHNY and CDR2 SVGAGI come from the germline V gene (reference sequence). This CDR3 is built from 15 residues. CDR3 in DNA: TGTGCCAGCAGGACAGGACAGAGGGCTAATGAAAAACTGTTTTTT. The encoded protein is CASRTGQRANEKLFF.

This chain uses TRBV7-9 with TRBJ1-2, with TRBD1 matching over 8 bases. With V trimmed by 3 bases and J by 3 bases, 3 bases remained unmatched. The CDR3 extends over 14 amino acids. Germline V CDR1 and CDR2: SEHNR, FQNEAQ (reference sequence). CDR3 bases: TGTGCCAGCAGCTTTGAGGACAGGGACTATGGCTACACCTTC. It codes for CASSFEDRDYGYTF.

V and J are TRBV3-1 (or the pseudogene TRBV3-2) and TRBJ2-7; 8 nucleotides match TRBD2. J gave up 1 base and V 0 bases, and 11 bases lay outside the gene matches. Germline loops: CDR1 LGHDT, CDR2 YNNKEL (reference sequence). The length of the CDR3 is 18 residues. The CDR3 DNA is TGTGCCAGCAGCCAAGATCCCCTCAAGCGGGGGTTGTCCTACGAGCAGTACTTC. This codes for CASSQDPLKRGLSYEQYF.

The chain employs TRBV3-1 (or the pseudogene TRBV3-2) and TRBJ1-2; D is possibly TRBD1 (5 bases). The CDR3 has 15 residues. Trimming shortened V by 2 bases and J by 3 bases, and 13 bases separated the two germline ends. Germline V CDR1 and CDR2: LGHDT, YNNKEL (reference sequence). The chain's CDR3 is CASSQWDLGDYGYTF. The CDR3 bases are TGTGCCAGCAGCCAATGGGACTTGGGGGACTATGGCTACACCTTC.

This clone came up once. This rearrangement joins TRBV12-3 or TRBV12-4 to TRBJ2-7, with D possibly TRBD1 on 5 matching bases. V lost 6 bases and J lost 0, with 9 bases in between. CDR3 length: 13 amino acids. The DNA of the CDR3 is TGTGCCAGCAGGCGGACACTCTCCTACGAGCAGTACTTC. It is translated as CASRRTLSYEQYF.

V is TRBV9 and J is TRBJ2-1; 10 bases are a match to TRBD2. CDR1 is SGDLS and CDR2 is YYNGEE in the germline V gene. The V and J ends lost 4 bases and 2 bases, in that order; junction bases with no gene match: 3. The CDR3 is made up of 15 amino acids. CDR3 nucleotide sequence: TGTGCCAGCAGCCCTAGCGGGGGTACCTACAATGAGCAGTTCTTC. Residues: CASSPSGGTYNEQFF. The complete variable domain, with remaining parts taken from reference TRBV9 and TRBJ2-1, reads DSGVTQTPKHLITATGQRVTLRCSPRSGDLSVYWYQQSLDQGLQFLIQYYNGEERAKGNILERFSAQQFPDLHSELNLSSLELGDSALYFCASSPSGGTYNEQFFGPGTRLTVL.

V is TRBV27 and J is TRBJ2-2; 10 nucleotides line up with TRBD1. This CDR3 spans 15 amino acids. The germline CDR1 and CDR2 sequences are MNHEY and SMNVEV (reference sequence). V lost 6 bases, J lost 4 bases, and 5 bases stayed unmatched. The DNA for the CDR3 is TGTGCCAGCAGCCGGACAGGGGGTGTCACCGGGGAGCTGTTTTTT. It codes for CASSRTGGVTGELFF.

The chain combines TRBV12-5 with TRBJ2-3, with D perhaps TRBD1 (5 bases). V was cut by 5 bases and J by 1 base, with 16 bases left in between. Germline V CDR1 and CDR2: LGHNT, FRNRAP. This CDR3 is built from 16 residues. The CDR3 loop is CASGQTTPQGTDTQYF. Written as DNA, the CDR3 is TGTGCTAGTGGTCAAACGACCCCACAGGGCACAGATACGCAGTATTTT.

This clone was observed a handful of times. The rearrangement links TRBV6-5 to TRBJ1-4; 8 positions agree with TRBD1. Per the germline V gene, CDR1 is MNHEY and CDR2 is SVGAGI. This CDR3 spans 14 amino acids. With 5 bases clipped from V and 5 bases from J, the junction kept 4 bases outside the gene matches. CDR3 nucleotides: TGTGCCAGCAGTAAACAGGGGGGAAATGAAAAACTGTTTTTT. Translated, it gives CASSKQGGNEKLFF.

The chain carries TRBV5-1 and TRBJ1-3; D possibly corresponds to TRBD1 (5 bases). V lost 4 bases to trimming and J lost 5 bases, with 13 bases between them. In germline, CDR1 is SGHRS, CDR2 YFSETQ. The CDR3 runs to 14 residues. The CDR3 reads CASSPGVSRNTIYF. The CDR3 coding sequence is TGCGCCAGCAGCCCGGGGGTCTCGAGAAACACCATATATTTT. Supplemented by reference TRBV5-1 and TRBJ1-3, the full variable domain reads KAGVTQTPRYLIKTRGQQVTLSCSPISGHRSVSWYQQTPGQGLQFLFEYFSETQRNKGNFPGRFSGRQFSNSRSEMNVSTLELGDSALYLCASSPGVSRNTIYFGEGSWLTVV.

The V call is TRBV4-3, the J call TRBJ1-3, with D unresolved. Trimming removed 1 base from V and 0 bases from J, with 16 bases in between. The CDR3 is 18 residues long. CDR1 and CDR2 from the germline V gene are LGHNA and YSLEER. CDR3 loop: CASSQGAQVLSSGNTIYF. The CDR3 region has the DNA TGCGCCAGCAGCCAAGGAGCCCAGGTTCTGAGCTCTGGAAACACCATATATTTT.

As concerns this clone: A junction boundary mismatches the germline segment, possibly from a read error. The CDR3 reads CASSIEPGQSSYNEQFF. CDR3 in DNA: TGTGCCAGCAGCATAGAACCGGGACAGAGCTCCTACAATGAGCAGTTCTTC. The chain combines TRBV11-3 with TRBJ2-1, with 7 positions matching TRBD1. CDR3 length equals 17 residues. CDR1 is SGHNT and CDR2 is YENEEA in the germline V gene.